The 19 T cell receptor beta chains in this list originate from one sample, sequenced in a study of radiation and T cells in renal cell carcinoma. Time point in this sample: baseline pretreatment blood. Treatment of the sample: 15 Gy SBRT to primary tumor, nephrectomy 4 weeks later. Generated by immunoSEQ multiplex PCR, the TCRdb table keeps only in-frame clones and is missing some. The table shows 100,000 to 150,000 clones, with roughly 85% occurring only once. The source was blood, collected from a patient whose treatment included radiotherapy and nephrectomy. Receptors originate from a woman in her sixties with renal cell carcinoma.

The gene calls are TRBV23-1 and TRBJ1-4; no clear D gene. TRBV23-1 is recorded as an ORF, its role being uncertain. This CDR3 spans 13 amino acids. V was clipped by 4 bases and J by 4 bases, with 7 bases between them. CDR3 coding DNA: TGCGCCAGCAGTCGGCAGAATAATGAAAAACTGTTTTTT. This encodes CASSRQNNEKLFF.

With respect to this clone: The identical CDR3 is also encoded by other nucleotide sequences in the sample. This chain connects TRBV10-3 to TRBJ1-5; D remains unclear. CDR1 is ENHRY, CDR2 SYGVKD, per germline. CDR3 size: 13 residues. V shed 3 bases and J shed 3 bases, with 6 bases lying between them. CDR3 loop: CAISDGSNQPQHF. The DNA for the CDR3 is TGTGCCATCAGTGACGGATCCAATCAGCCCCAGCATTTT.

This clone was recorded only once. This chain connects TRBV29-1 to TRBJ2-3; 9 bases fit TRBD2. The V and J ends lost 3 bases and 5 bases, in that order; junction bases with no gene match: 12. CDR1 SQVTM and CDR2 ANQGSEA come from the germline V gene. This CDR3 has 16 residues. This chain's CDR3 is CSVDLAGTDGRDTQYF. The CDR3 coding sequence is TGCAGCGTTGACCTAGCGGGGACGGACGGACGAGATACGCAGTATTTT.

This clone has more than one count but fewer than ten. V usage is TRBV2 and J usage is TRBJ2-5, with unresolved D. The germline gives CDR1 SNHLY, CDR2 FYNNEI. The CDR3 is 13 residues long. V was shortened by 3 bases and J by 4 bases, with 9 bases between the two germline ends. The CDR3 sequence is CASSDSWGETQYF. The CDR3 DNA reads as TGTGCCAGCAGTGACAGCTGGGGAGAGACCCAGTACTTC.

The chain couples TRBV9 to TRBJ1-1; tentatively, D is TRBD1 (6 bases). CDR3 length: 15 amino acids. Germline assignment: CDR1 SGDLS and CDR2 YYNGEE. Trimming pared 3 bases from V and 1 base from J, leaving 13 bases between. The CDR3 is CASSESGQPNTEAFF. Here the CDR3 DNA reads TGTGCCAGCAGCGAAAGTGGACAGCCGAACACTGAAGCTTTCTTT.

The CDR3 reads CASRLTSASSYNEQFF. The DNA for the CDR3 is TGCGCCAGCAGACTCACTAGCGCCAGCTCCTACAATGAGCAGTTCTTC. The chain employs TRBV5-1 and TRBJ2-1, with 7 bases matching TRBD2. The CDR3 totals 16 residues. Germline loops: CDR1 SGHRS, CDR2 YFSETQ. The trim removed 5 bases at V and 0 bases at J, leaving 8 bases unmatched.

The chain employs TRBV9 and TRBJ1-1, with D possibly being TRBD1 (5 bases). This CDR3 is built from 13 residues. V was cut by 2 bases and J by 4 bases, with 9 bases left in between. Germline assignment: CDR1 SGDLS and CDR2 YYNGEE. The CDR3 sequence: CASSVGGSTEAFF. DNA of the CDR3: TGTGCCAGCAGCGTGGGGGGGAGCACTGAAGCTTTCTTT. The complete variable domain, with remaining parts taken from reference TRBV9 and TRBJ1-1, reads DSGVTQTPKHLITATGQRVTLRCSPRSGDLSVYWYQQSLDQGLQFLIQYYNGEERAKGNILERFSAQQFPDLHSELNLSSLELGDSALYFCASSVGGSTEAFFGQGTRLTVV.

The chain carries TRBV19 and TRBJ2-1; 7 positions agree with TRBD1. V lost 2 bases and J lost 5; bases outside the gene matches: 6. The CDR3 loop spans 15 amino acids. Germline-derived CDR1 and CDR2 are LNHDA and SQIVND (reference sequence). CDR3: CASSIHRGFDNEQFF. The CDR3 DNA follows: TGTGCCAGTAGTATACACAGGGGCTTTGACAATGAGCAGTTCTTC.

V gene TRBV5-1 combines with J gene TRBJ2-5, with D maybe TRBD2 (6 bases). Germline V gives CDR1 SGHRS, CDR2 YFSETQ. The germline V and J ends were trimmed by 0 bases and 5 bases, with 11 bases remaining between them. The CDR3 is 14 amino acids. The CDR3 here is CASSLDPGVETQYF. The CDR3 region has the DNA TGCGCCAGCAGCTTGGACCCGGGAGTGGAGACCCAGTACTTC.

V gene TRBV29-1 combines with J gene TRBJ2-3, with 8 positions matching TRBD1. The CDR3 runs to 14 residues. Germline V lookup: CDR1 SQVTM, CDR2 ANQGSEA. Trimming removed 2 bases from V and 4 bases from J; junction bases left unmatched: 5. The CDR3: CSVELDRVPDTQYF. CDR3 coding DNA: TGCAGCGTTGAACTGGACAGGGTACCAGATACGCAGTATTTT.

This chain links TRBV4-1 with TRBJ1-3, with a possible D match to TRBD1 (6 bases). V was pared by 3 bases and J by 8 bases, with 29 bases between. The CDR3 runs 19 residues. Germline assignment: CDR1 MGHRA and CDR2 YSYEKL. CDR3 sequence: CASSQAPGQINLRGDTIYF. Written as DNA, the CDR3 is TGCGCCAGCAGCCAGGCTCCGGGACAAATCAACCTACGTGGGGACACCATATATTTT.

V is TRBV7-2 and J is TRBJ2-5; D not certain. The CDR3 loop spans 14 amino acids. Trimming removed 1 base from V and 2 bases from J, with 8 bases in between. Per the germline V gene, CDR1 is SGHTA and CDR2 is FQGNSA. The CDR3 coding sequence is TGTGCCAGCAGCTTAGTTCGTCAGCAAGAGACCCAGTACTTC. Translated, it gives CASSLVRQQETQYF.

The chain carries TRBV15 and TRBJ1-6, with D maybe TRBD1 (5 bases). V was trimmed by 9 bases and J by 4 bases, leaving 10 bases between them. The CDR3 is 13 amino acids. Germline CDR1 and CDR2: LNHNV and YYDKDF (reference sequence). The DNA for the CDR3 is TGTGCCACGACCACAGGTTATAATTCACCCCTCCACTTT. This gives the protein CATTTGYNSPLHF.

The chain joins TRBV4-3 to TRBJ1-2; maybe TRBD1 (6 bases). CDR3 size: 15 residues. Per germline, CDR1 LGHNA and CDR2 YSLEER. V lost 3 bases and J 4 bases, leaving 15 bases between the germline ends. The CDR3 region has the DNA TGCGCCAGCAGCCAGCTAGGGGGGCTTGGCTATGGCTACACCTTC. Translated, it gives CASSQLGGLGYGYTF.

This sequence joins TRBV7-2 and TRBJ2-1; 15 positions match TRBD2. Germline loops: CDR1 SGHTA, CDR2 FQGNSA. The V and J ends lost 5 bases and 10 bases, in that order; junction bases with no gene match: 3. The CDR3 totals 14 residues. CDR3 residues: CASSQGLAGGEQFF. In DNA form, the CDR3 reads TGTGCCAGCAGCCAAGGACTAGCGGGAGGGGAGCAGTTCTTC.

The J gene is TRBJ1-2, the V gene TRBV10-3, with D possibly matching TRBD1 (5 bases). Between the trimmed V and J ends, which lost 4 bases and 12 bases, there was a span of 18 bases. The CDR3 consists of 13 residues. Germline loops: CDR1 ENHRY, CDR2 SYGVKD. The CDR3 protein is CAISGGVSSVHTF. The CDR3, as DNA: TGTGCCATCAGTGGGGGGGTCTCCTCTGTCCACACCTTC.

V and J are TRBV27 and TRBJ1-2; 7 bases align to TRBD1. With V trimmed by 3 bases and J by 8 bases, 6 bases remained unmatched. The CDR3 has 13 amino acids. Germline CDR1 MNHEY, CDR2 SMNVEV (reference sequence). The CDR3, as DNA: TGTGCCAGCAGTTTGTCAGGGGGGGCCGGCTACACCTTC. It is translated as CASSLSGGAGYTF.

The chain joins TRBV6-5 to TRBJ2-2; D is uncertain. In germline, CDR1 is MNHEY, CDR2 SVGAGI. The CDR3 contains 12 residues. The V end was cut by 5 bases, the J end by 0 bases, with 1 base between. The CDR3 region has the DNA TGTGCCAGCAGTACGAACACCGGGGAGCTGTTTTTT. This gives the protein CASSTNTGELFF.

This chain's CDR3 is CASSPGADQPQHF. CDR3 coding DNA: TGTGCCAGCAGCCCGGGGGCTGATCAGCCCCAGCATTTT. The rearrangement uses TRBV5-5 and TRBJ1-5; TRBD1 might be the D (6 bases). Germline CDR1 is SGHKS and CDR2 is YYEKEE (reference sequence). The V and J ends lost 4 bases and 5 bases respectively, with 10 bases between them. CDR3 length: 13 amino acids.